The clone carrying this TCR beta chain appeared a single time. These data originate in a study of radiation and T cells in renal cell carcinoma. TCRdb's copy holds only in-frame clones and misses some; the assay was immunoSEQ multiplex PCR. The table has 60,000 to 75,000 clones, about three quarters seen once. Germline V gene lookup returns CDR1 GTSNPN and CDR2 SVGIG (reference sequence). The CDR3 totals 12 residues. The germline V and J ends were trimmed by 5 bases and 4 bases, with 11 bases remaining between them. The time point: blood 4 weeks post-SBRT, at nephrectomy. Regarding treatment: 15 Gy SBRT to primary tumor, nephrectomy 4 weeks later.

This sequence originates from a man in his sixties with renal cell carcinoma. This chain joins TRBV30 and TRBJ1-2; possibly TRBD1 for D (5 bases). The input for sequencing was blood, taken from a patient whose treatment included radiotherapy and nephrectomy. CDR3 sequence: CAWSGNSYGYTF. The CDR3 coding sequence is TGTGCCTGGTCAGGGAACAGCTATGGCTACACCTTC.